A single sample gave rise to the 14 T cell receptor beta chains below, sequenced in a study of T cells in Graves' hyperthyroidism and ophthalmopathy (dated by TCRdb to about 2019). Library preparation used multiplex PCR. The reads were generated on an Illumina HiSeq 2000. The TCR beta CDR3 regions were amplified from the RNA transcripts. The TCR CDR3 was subjected to a first round of RT-PCR using the HTBI primer set and the Qiagen OneStep RT-PCR kit. Using fastp trimming at Q25 and MiXCR clonotype assembly, TCRdb reanalyzed the public sequencing data and kept in-frame beta chains. Rows are combined by CDR3 protein, so each entry shows the most common genes and DNA. The sample profile shows approximately 150,000 distinct CDR3 sequences; roughly 9.4% of them were found once. Around 21% of the sample belongs to the ten largest clones. Material: blood. Receptors were obtained from a young woman with Graves' hyperthyroidism that later progressed to Graves' ophthalmopathy.

This clonotype was detected ten times or more. The chain links TRBV20-1 to TRBJ1-4; no definite D call. The V end was cut by 4 bases, the J end by 1 base, with 16 bases between. The germline V gene encodes CDR1 DFQATT and CDR2 SNEGSKA (reference sequence). This CDR3 contains 16 residues. CDR3 sequence: CSAIYSFGVTNEKLFF. The CDR3, as DNA: TGCAGTGCTATATACAGTTTCGGGGTAACTAATGAAAAACTGTTTTTT.

This clonotype came up many times. The CDR3 spells CASSWGQRRGTGELFF. CDR3 sequence (DNA): TGTGCCAGCAGCTGGGGACAGAGGAGGGGCACCGGGGAGCTGTTTTTT. V is TRBV11-2 and J is TRBJ2-2; TRBD1 is a possible D gene (7 bases). Deletions cut 4 bases from V and 4 bases from J, with 16 bases between. The CDR3 contains 16 residues. The germline V gene has CDR1 SGHAT and CDR2 FQNNGV.

The V gene is TRBV20-1, the J gene TRBJ1-4; the D gene is possibly TRBD1 (6 bases). The CDR3 covers 14 residues. Trimming shortened V by 4 bases and J by 8 bases, and 17 bases separated the two germline ends. Germline-derived CDR1 and CDR2 are DFQATT and SNEGSKA (reference sequence). The CDR3 DNA follows: TGCAGTGCTACTATACAGGGCTTAAGCGAAAAACTGTTTTTT. Translating it yields CSATIQGLSEKLFF.

This clonotype was found a few times. The chain employs TRBV5-5 and TRBJ2-1; 11 bases are a match to TRBD2. The length of the CDR3 is 18 residues. Germline V gene sequence: CDR1 SGHKS, CDR2 YYEKEE (reference sequence). V lost 1 base and J lost 6; bases outside the gene matches: 12. The CDR3 DNA reads as TGTGCCAGCAGCTTGTTCCCAACTAGCGGGGGATCCGTCAATGAGCAGTTCTTC. This sequence encodes CASSLFPTSGGSVNEQFF.

Sample share makes this clonotype medium-sized (0.01 to 0.1%). The rearrangement links TRBV20-1 to TRBJ2-7, with 13 bases matching TRBD2. The trim removed 7 bases at V and 2 bases at J, leaving 5 bases unmatched. The CDR3 contains 14 residues. Germline V CDR1 and CDR2: DFQATT, SNEGSKA (reference sequence). The CDR3 coding sequence is TGCAGTGTTCAGACTAGCGGGGGGACCTACGAGCAGTACTTC. Translating gives CSVQTSGGTYEQYF.

This clonotype was detected many times. The chain combines TRBV2 with TRBJ2-1, with 9 bases lining up with TRBD2. The CDR3 spans 16 residues. Germline assignment: CDR1 SNHLY and CDR2 FYNNEI. The J segment lost 4 bases and the V segment lost 6 bases, leaving 10 bases of the junction unmatched. This chain's CDR3 is CASSEIAGEFYNEQFF. CDR3 nucleotides: TGTGCCAGCAGCGAGATAGCGGGAGAATTTTACAATGAGCAGTTCTTC.

The table lists this clonotype with many counts. The chain recombines TRBV4-2 with TRBJ1-1; 8 bases are a match to TRBD1. This CDR3 region has 15 residues. Germline-derived CDR1 and CDR2 are LGHNA and YNFKEQ. The V segment lost 4 bases and the J segment 4 bases; nucleotides outside the gene matches: 8. The CDR3 DNA is TGTGCCAGCAGCCCGAGGACAGGGAGGACCACTGAAGCTTTCTTT. This sequence encodes CASSPRTGRTTEAFF.

This clonotype was seen repeatedly, ten times or more. This chain uses TRBV6-1 with TRBJ1-2; D is ambiguous. This CDR3 has 13 amino acids. Germline V lookup: CDR1 MNHNS, CDR2 SASEGT. The CDR3 nucleotides are TGTGCGAGTGGATCCAGGAGCCCCTATGGCTACACCTTC. Its translation: CASGSRSPYGYTF.

This clonotype was counted only a few times. This chain joins TRBV7-2 and TRBJ2-1, with 9 bases matching TRBD2. Per germline, CDR1 SGHTA and CDR2 FQGNSA. The trim removed 1 base at V and 11 bases at J, leaving 9 bases unmatched. The CDR3 sequence is 15 residues long. The CDR3 spells CASSLDGGGVQKQFF. CDR3 sequence (DNA): TGTGCCAGCAGCTTAGACGGCGGGGGGGTACAAAAGCAGTTCTTC.

A few counts support this clonotype. The chain employs TRBV10-3 and TRBJ1-3; D unclear. The CDR3 consists of 15 residues. V lost 2 bases to trimming and J lost 2 bases, with 10 bases between them. The germline CDR1 and CDR2 sequences are ENHRY and SYGVKD. The CDR3 loop is CAISETALTGNTIYF. In DNA, the CDR3 is TGTGCCATCAGTGAGACGGCACTAACTGGAAACACCATATATTTT.

This clonotype was recorded many times. In DNA form, the CDR3 reads TGTGCCAGCAGCAGAGATGCGGGCAATCAGCCCCAGCATTTT. Its protein product is CASSRDAGNQPQHF. The chain uses TRBV7-8 and TRBJ1-5; D unresolved. Trimming took 5 bases from V and 2 from J, leaving 10 bases between them. Germline-derived CDR1 and CDR2 are SGHVS and FQNEAQ. This CDR3 comprises 14 residues. The whole variable domain, filled in from reference TRBV7-8 and TRBJ1-5, reads GAGVSQSPRYKVAKRGQDVALRCDPISGHVSLFWYQQALGQGPEFLTYFQNEAQLDKSGLPSDRFFAERPEGSVSTLKIQRTQQEDSAVYLCASSRDAGNQPQHFGDGTRLSIL.

This chain uses TRBV7-7 with TRBJ2-2; 12 bases agree with TRBD1. The V and J ends lost 2 bases and 7 bases, in that order; junction bases with no gene match: 14. Germline CDR1 reads SSHAT; CDR2 reads FNYEAQ (reference sequence). The CDR3 runs to 19 residues. The CDR3 DNA follows: TGTGCCAGCAGCTTATGGTCCTCCGGGACAGGGGGCGGAGGCGGGGAGCTGTTTTTT. Translating it yields CASSLWSSGTGGGGGELFF.

This clonotype was seen many times. The J gene is TRBJ2-5, the V gene TRBV7-9; D not resolved. V lost 5 bases, J lost 2 bases, and 6 bases lay in between. The CDR3 runs 12 residues. Per the germline V gene, CDR1 is SEHNR and CDR2 is FQNEAQ (reference sequence). DNA of the CDR3: TGTGCCAGCAGCAACGGACAAGAGACCCAGTACTTC. Translation gives CASSNGQETQYF.

This clonotype was counted ten times or more. This chain connects TRBV19 to TRBJ1-6; maybe TRBD1 (6 bases). V lost 3 bases, J lost 5 bases, and 20 bases lay in between. The CDR3 is made up of 18 amino acids. The germline CDR1 and CDR2 sequences are LNHDA and SQIVND (reference sequence). CDR3 coding DNA: TGTGCCAGTAGTATCCGGGGGGCTGTGATTCTGGATAATTCACCCCTCCACTTT. It specifies CASSIRGAVILDNSPLHF.